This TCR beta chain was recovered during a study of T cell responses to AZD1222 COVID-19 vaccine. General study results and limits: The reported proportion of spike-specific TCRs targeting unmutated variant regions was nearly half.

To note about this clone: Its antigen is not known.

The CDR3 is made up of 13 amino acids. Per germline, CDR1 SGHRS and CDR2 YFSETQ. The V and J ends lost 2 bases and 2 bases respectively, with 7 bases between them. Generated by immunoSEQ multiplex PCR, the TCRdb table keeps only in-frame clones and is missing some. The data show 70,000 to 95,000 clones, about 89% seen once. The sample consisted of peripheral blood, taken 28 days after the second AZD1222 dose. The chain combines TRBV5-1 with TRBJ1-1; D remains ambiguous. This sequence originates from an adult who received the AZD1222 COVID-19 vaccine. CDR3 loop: CASSFEGNTEAFF. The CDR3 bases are TGCGCCAGCAGCTTCGAGGGCAACACTGAAGCTTTCTTT.